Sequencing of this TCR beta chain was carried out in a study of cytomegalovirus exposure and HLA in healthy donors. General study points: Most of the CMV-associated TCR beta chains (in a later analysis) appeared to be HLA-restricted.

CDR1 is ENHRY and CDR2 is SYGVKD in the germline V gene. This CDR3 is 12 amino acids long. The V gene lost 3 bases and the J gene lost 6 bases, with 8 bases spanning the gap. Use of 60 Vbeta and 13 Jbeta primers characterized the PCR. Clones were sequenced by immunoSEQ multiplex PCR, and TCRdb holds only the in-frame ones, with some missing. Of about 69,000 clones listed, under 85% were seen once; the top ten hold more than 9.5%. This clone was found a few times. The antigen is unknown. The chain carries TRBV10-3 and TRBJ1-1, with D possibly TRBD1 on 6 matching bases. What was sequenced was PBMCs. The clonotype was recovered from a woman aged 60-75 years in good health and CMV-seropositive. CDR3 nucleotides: TGTGCCATCAGTGACCAGGGGTCTGAAGCTTTCTTT. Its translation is CAISDQGSEAFF.